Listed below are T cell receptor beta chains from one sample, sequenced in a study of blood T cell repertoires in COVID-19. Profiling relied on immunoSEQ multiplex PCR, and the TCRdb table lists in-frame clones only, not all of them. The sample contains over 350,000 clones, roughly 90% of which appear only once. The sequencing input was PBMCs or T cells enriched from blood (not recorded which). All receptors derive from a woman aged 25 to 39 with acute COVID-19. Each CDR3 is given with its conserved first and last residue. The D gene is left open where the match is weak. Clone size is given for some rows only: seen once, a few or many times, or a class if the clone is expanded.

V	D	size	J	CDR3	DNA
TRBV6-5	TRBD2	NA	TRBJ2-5	CASSPGRGVASQYF	TGTGCCAGCAGTCCGGGTCGGGGGGTGGCCTCCCAGTACTTC
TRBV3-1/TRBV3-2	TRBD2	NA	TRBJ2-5	CASSPSRTSGETQYF	TGTGCCAGCAGTCCCTCTCGGACTAGCGGAGAGACCCAGTACTTC
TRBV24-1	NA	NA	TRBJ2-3	CATSARGGPRDQDTQYF	TGTGCCACCAGTGCCCGCGGGGGCCCACGAGACCAAGATACGCAGTATTTT
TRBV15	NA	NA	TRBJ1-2	CATSLKTGTAFVDGYTF	TGTGCCACCAGCTTGAAGACAGGAACCGCTTTTGTGGATGGCTACACCTTC
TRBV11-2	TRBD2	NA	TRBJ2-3	CASSHLPLSGGGTDTQYF	TGTGCCAGCAGCCACCTCCCCCTTAGCGGGGGGGGGACAGATACGCAGTATTTT
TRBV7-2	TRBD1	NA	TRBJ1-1	CASSSTTGGSAFF	TGTGCCAGCAGCTCCACGACAGGGGGCTCAGCTTTCTTT
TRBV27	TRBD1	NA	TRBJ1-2	CASSPARPLGTARYGYTF	TGTGCCAGCAGCCCAGCCCGCCCCCTCGGGACAGCACGGTATGGCTACACCTTC
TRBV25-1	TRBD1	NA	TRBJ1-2	CASSAIGQGINYGYTF	TGTGCCAGCAGTGCCATCGGACAGGGTATCAACTATGGCTACACCTTC
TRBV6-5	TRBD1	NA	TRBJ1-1	CASVMGQGNTEAFF	TGTGCCAGCGTAATGGGACAGGGGAACACTGAAGCTTTCTTT
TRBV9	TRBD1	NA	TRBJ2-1	CAGGTGDYNEQFF	TGTGCCGGAGGGACAGGGGACTACAATGAGCAGTTCTTC
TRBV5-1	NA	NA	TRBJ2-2	CASAAGYRGPGELFF	TGCGCCAGCGCCGCGGGATACAGGGGTCCCGGGGAGCTGTTTTTT
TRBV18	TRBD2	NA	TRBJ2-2	CASSPPGLPYTGELFF	TGTGCCAGCTCACCCCCGGGACTACCATACACCGGGGAGCTGTTTTTT
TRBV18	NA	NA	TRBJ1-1	CASSRGVKDTEAFF	TGTGCCAGCTCACGGGGGGTGAAGGACACTGAAGCTTTCTTT
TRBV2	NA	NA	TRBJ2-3	CASSLDRPTDTQYF	TGTGCCAGCAGTTTGGACAGACCCACAGATACGCAGTATTTT
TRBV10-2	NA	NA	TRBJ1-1	CASGRGGGTEAFF	TGCGCCAGCGGGCGGGGAGGAGGGACTGAAGCTTTCTTT
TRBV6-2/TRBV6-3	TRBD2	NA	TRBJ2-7	CASSYSRGYDEQYF	TGTGCCAGCAGTTACTCGCGGGGGTACGACGAGCAGTACTTC
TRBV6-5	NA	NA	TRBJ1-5	CASRRMGGNQPQHF	TGTGCCAGCCGGAGGATGGGAGGCAATCAGCCCCAGCATTTT
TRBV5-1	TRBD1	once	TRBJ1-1	CASSRGQVNTEAFF	TGCGCCAGCAGCAGGGGACAGGTGAACACTGAAGCTTTCTTT
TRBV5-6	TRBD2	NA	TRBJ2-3	CASITASGGDTQYF	TGTGCCAGTATCACTGCTAGCGGGGGAGATACGCAGTATTTT
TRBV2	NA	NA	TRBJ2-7	CASSEGRSLPYEQYF	TGTGCCAGCAGTGAAGGCAGGTCCCTCCCCTACGAGCAGTACTTC
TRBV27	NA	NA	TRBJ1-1	CASSLRDRYTEAFF	TGTGCCAGCAGTTTACGCGACAGGTACACTGAAGCTTTCTTT
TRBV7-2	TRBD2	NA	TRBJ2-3	CASSPGTSGGGTDTQYF	TGTGCCAGCAGCCCTGGGACTAGCGGGGGCGGCACAGATACGCAGTATTTT
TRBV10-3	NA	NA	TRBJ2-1	CAISEWPGSDEQFF	TGTGCCATCAGTGAGTGGCCGGGGAGTGATGAGCAGTTCTTC
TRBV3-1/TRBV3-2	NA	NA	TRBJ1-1	CASSQDRRYTEAFF	TGTGCCAGCAGCCAAGATCGGAGGTACACTGAAGCTTTCTTT
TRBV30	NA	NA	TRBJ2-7	CAWSADRFDEQYF	TGTGCCTGGAGTGCTGACAGGTTCGACGAGCAGTACTTC
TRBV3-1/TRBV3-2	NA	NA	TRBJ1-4	CASSPFSGGEKLFF	TGTGCCAGCAGCCCTTTCTCGGGGGGTGAAAAACTGTTTTTT
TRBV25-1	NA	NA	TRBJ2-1	CASSDPGHLDNEQFF	TGTGCCAGCAGTGACCCGGGACATCTGGACAATGAGCAGTTCTTC
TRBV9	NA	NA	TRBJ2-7	CASSVATGSSYEQYF	TGTGCCAGCAGCGTAGCCACAGGGAGCTCCTACGAGCAGTACTTC
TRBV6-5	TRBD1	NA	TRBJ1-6	CASSPRDSPSPLHF	TGTGCCAGCAGTCCCCGGGACAGTCCCTCACCCCTCCACTTT
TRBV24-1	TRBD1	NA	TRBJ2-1	CATSDFDRARVNEQFF	TGTGCCACCAGTGATTTCGACAGGGCTAGGGTCAATGAGCAGTTCTTC
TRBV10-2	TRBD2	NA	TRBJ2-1	CASSPGGYEQFF	TGCGCCAGCAGCCCGGGGGGGTATGAGCAGTTCTTC